This entry lists 23 T cell receptor beta chains sequenced from one sample in a study of control samples from healthy donors and cancer patients. Produced via immunoSEQ multiplex PCR; TCRdb's table is partial and in-frame only. The sample holds approximately 120,000 clones, 75% to 90% seen once. The sample consisted of blood. The receptors come from a woman aged 45-65 years in good health.

This chain connects TRBV12-3 or TRBV12-4 to TRBJ2-3; the D gene is possibly TRBD2 (5 bases). V lost 4 bases, J lost 5 bases, and 10 bases lay in between. CDR3 length equals 13 residues. CDR3 in amino acids: CASSSGDEDTQYF. The CDR3 coding sequence is TGTGCCAGCAGTTCCGGGGATGAAGATACGCAGTATTTT.

The gene calls are TRBV12-3 or TRBV12-4 and TRBJ1-1; 9 nucleotides line up with TRBD1. This CDR3 spans 13 amino acids. With V trimmed by 6 bases and J by 1 base, 0 bases remained unmatched. The chain's CDR3 is CASRGQGNTEAFF. The CDR3 DNA sequence: TGTGCCAGCAGGGGACAGGGGAACACTGAAGCTTTCTTT.

This chain links TRBV19 with TRBJ2-1, with D unresolved. CDR3 length equals 16 residues. CDR1 and CDR2 (germline): LNHDA, SQIVND (reference sequence). V lost 0 bases and J 3 bases, leaving 12 bases between the germline ends. CDR3 residues: CASSIDLVTFYNEQFF. CDR3 nucleotide sequence: TGTGCCAGTAGTATAGACCTCGTGACTTTCTACAATGAGCAGTTCTTC.

V usage is TRBV6-5 and J usage is TRBJ1-5; D uncertain. Trimming pared 7 bases from V and 0 bases from J, leaving 7 bases between. Germline V lookup: CDR1 MNHEY, CDR2 SVGAGI. The CDR3 extends over 13 amino acids. The CDR3 loop is CASTGRSNQPQHF. The CDR3 DNA reads as TGTGCCAGCACCGGACGTAGCAATCAGCCCCAGCATTTT.

This clone occurred once. The rearrangement joins TRBV5-6 to TRBJ2-7, with 7 bases aligning to TRBD1. In germline, CDR1 is SGHDT, CDR2 YYEEEE. CDR3 length: 14 residues. J lost 5 bases, V lost 4 bases, and 9 bases had no gene match. CDR3 nucleotide sequence: TGTGCCAGCAGCAGGGCTGACAGGGTCCACGAGCAGTACGTC. Protein product: CASSRADRVHEQYV.

This chain connects TRBV19 to TRBJ1-3; no firm D call. CDR3 size: 14 residues. Between the trimmed V and J ends, which lost 3 bases and 4 bases, there was a span of 10 bases. Germline CDR1 LNHDA, CDR2 SQIVND (reference sequence). The chain's CDR3 is CASSIAVRGNTIYF. CDR3 nucleotides: TGTGCCAGTAGTATTGCCGTTAGAGGAAACACCATATATTTT. Looking up the rest from reference TRBV19 and TRBJ1-3 gives the full variable domain: DGGITQSPKYLFRKEGQNVTLSCEQNLNHDAMYWYRQDPGQGLRLIYYSQIVNDFQKGDIAEGYSVSREKKESFPLTVTSAQKNPTAFYLCASSIAVRGNTIYFGEGSWLTVV.

V gene TRBV18 combines with J gene TRBJ2-1; D not resolved. The CDR3 loop spans 15 amino acids. The V end lost 2 bases, the J end lost 7 bases, and 15 bases lay between the germline ends. Germline loops: CDR1 KGHSH, CDR2 LQKENI. The CDR3 loop reads CASSPDLALGNEQFF. CDR3 DNA: TGTGCCAGCTCACCAGATTTAGCCTTAGGGAATGAGCAGTTCTTC.

About this clone: This same CDR3 is encoded by further DNA sequences in the sample. This chain joins TRBV12-3 or TRBV12-4 and TRBJ1-1; unclear D gene. The ends were cut back, 2 bases at V and 1 base at J, with 5 bases in the middle. This CDR3 region has 13 residues. The CDR3 DNA reads as TGTGCCAGCAGTTTAAGCCAGAACACTGAAGCTTTCTTT. This gives the protein CASSLSQNTEAFF.

The CDR3 spells CASSLSAGETQYF. As DNA, the CDR3 is TGTGCCAGCAGCTTGTCTGCGGGAGAGACCCAGTACTTC. The V gene is TRBV5-4, the J gene TRBJ2-5; D may be TRBD2 (5 bases). Trimming took off 1 base at V and 4 bases at J, with 8 bases between the two ends. The CDR3 covers 13 residues. Germline V gives CDR1 SGHNT, CDR2 YYREEE (reference sequence).

The gene calls are TRBV13 and TRBJ2-7, with D perhaps matching TRBD1 (5 bases). The CDR3 is 13 amino acids. CDR1 and CDR2 from the germline V gene are PRHDT and FYEKMQ (reference sequence). Deletions cut 7 bases from V and 3 bases from J, with 13 bases between. CDR3 protein: CASTHQRGYEQYF. The CDR3 DNA reads TGTGCCAGCACACACCAAAGGGGCTACGAGCAGTACTTC. Based on the CDR3 plus reference TRBV13 and TRBJ2-7, the full variable domain is AAGVIQSPRHLIKEKRETATLKCYPIPRHDTVYWYQQGPGQDPQFLISFYEKMQSDKGSIPDRFSAQQFSDYHSELNMSSLELGDSALYFCASTHQRGYEQYFGPGTRLTVT.

This chain joins TRBV15 and TRBJ2-7; D perhaps matches TRBD2 (6 bases). With 3 bases removed from V and 7 bases from J, the gap between germline ends came to 16 bases. The CDR3 consists of 14 residues. Germline V gives CDR1 LNHNV, CDR2 YYDKDF (reference sequence). In DNA, the CDR3 is TGTGCCACCAGCAGGGACGGCTACGGAGGGGAGCAGTACGTC. Translated, it gives CATSRDGYGGEQYV.

The chain has TRBV4-1 and TRBJ1-2; 7 nucleotides line up with TRBD1. This CDR3 is 15 amino acids long. V was clipped by 1 base and J by 4 bases; unmatched bases: 6. The germline gives CDR1 MGHRA, CDR2 YSYEKL. The CDR3 loop reads CASSQGQGGIYGYTF. DNA for the CDR3: TGCGCCAGCAGCCAAGGACAGGGTGGAATCTATGGCTACACCTTC.

This clone was recorded only once. The chain has TRBV5-4 and TRBJ1-1; 9 nucleotides agree with TRBD1. Germline V CDR1 and CDR2: SGHNT, YYREEE (reference sequence). CDR3 length equals 15 residues. J was trimmed by 2 bases and V by 2 bases; bases with no gene match: 4. In nucleotides, the CDR3 is TGTGCCAGCAGCTTAGGGACAGGGACTAACACTGAAGCTTTCTTT. It specifies CASSLGTGTNTEAFF.

The chain joins TRBV6-5 to TRBJ1-1, with 7 bases fitting TRBD1. The V segment lost 2 bases and the J segment 1 base; nucleotides outside the gene matches: 4. The germline CDR1 and CDR2 sequences are MNHEY and SVGAGI. The CDR3 spans 15 residues. CDR3 loop: CASSYRRQGNTEAFF. CDR3 DNA: TGTGCCAGCAGTTACCGAAGACAGGGGAACACTGAAGCTTTCTTT.

The V call is TRBV18, the J call TRBJ1-4; D remains ambiguous. CDR3 length equals 15 residues. Per the germline V gene, CDR1 is KGHSH and CDR2 is LQKENI. Between the trimmed V and J ends, which lost 1 base and 8 bases, there was a span of 14 bases. This chain's CDR3 is CASSPRSQAGEKLFF. The CDR3 DNA is TGTGCCAGCTCACCACGGTCGCAGGCGGGGGAAAAACTGTTTTTT.

V is TRBV5-6 and J is TRBJ1-2, with a possible D match to TRBD1 (5 bases). V was cut by 9 bases and J by 1 base, with 19 bases left in between. Germline V gene data show CDR1 as SGHDT and CDR2 as YYEEEE. The CDR3 extends over 15 amino acids. CDR3 protein: CATSFGDRFNYGYTF. CDR3 bases: TGTGCCACCTCCTTTGGGGACCGATTTAACTATGGCTACACCTTC.

As to this clone: This sample also contains other DNA sequences that code for the same CDR3. The chain has TRBV25-1 and TRBJ2-5, with D hard to call. Germline V gene data show CDR1 as MGHDK and CDR2 as SYGVNS. The ends were cut back, 8 bases at V and 4 bases at J, with 5 bases in the middle. This CDR3 comprises 10 residues. The DNA for the CDR3 is TGTGCCAGCTCCGGAGAGACCCAGTACTTC. Translating gives CASSGETQYF.

J is TRBJ1-1 and V is TRBV6-9; D possibly corresponds to TRBD1 (5 bases). Germline V lookup: CDR1 MNHGY, CDR2 SVAAGI. CDR3 length: 14 amino acids. Trimming took 1 base from V and 4 from J, leaving 10 bases between them. Here the CDR3 reads CASSYWWGLTEAFF. The CDR3, as DNA: TGTGCCAGCAGTTATTGGTGGGGACTCACTGAAGCTTTCTTT.

CDR3 nucleotides: TGTGCCAGCAGCTTAGACGGAAGGACCCAGTACTTC. Protein: CASSLDGRTQYF. The chain combines TRBV7-3 with TRBJ2-5; D is ambiguous. The CDR3 contains 12 residues. Trimming removed 2 bases at V and 7 bases at J, with 8 bases between. From germline, CDR1 is SGHTA and CDR2 FQGTGA. The full variable domain, with the rest looked up from reference TRBV7-3 and TRBJ2-5, is GAGVSQTPSNKVTEKGKYVELRCDPISGHTALYWYRQSLGQGPEFLIYFQGTGAADDSGLPNDRFFAVRPEGSVSTLKIQRTERGDSAVYLCASSLDGRTQYFGPGTRLLVL.

This clone was counted a single time. This chain joins TRBV7-2 and TRBJ1-1, with D possibly matching TRBD1 (5 bases). The germline V gene has CDR1 SGHTA and CDR2 FQGNSA. The CDR3 spans 14 residues. Trimming pared 5 bases from V and 11 bases from J, leaving 21 bases between. The CDR3 nucleotides read TGTGCCAGCAGCCCGGAGCGGGGCGGCAGGGCCGCTTTCTTT. Its protein product is CASSPERGGRAAFF.

Only a few counts were recorded for this clone. A read error may produce the germline difference seen at one junction end. V gene TRBV7-9 combines with J gene TRBJ2-7; 10 bases match TRBD1. The CDR3 loop spans 15 amino acids. Germline V gene lookup returns CDR1 SEHNR and CDR2 FQNEAQ (reference sequence). The CDR3 is CASSIAGTGAHEQYF. DNA of the CDR3: TGTGCCAGCAGCATAGCCGGGACAGGGGCCCACGAGCAGTACTTC.

J is TRBJ1-2 and V is TRBV18, with TRBD1 as a possible D gene (6 bases). CDR3 length: 19 amino acids. Germline V gene lookup returns CDR1 KGHSH and CDR2 LQKENI. Between the trimmed V and J ends, which lost 2 bases and 0 bases, there was a span of 22 bases. The CDR3 region has the DNA TGTGCCAGCTCACCAAAAATTACGACAGGACCTCTGACTAACTATGGCTACACCTTC. Translating gives CASSPKITTGPLTNYGYTF.

The chain uses TRBV6-1 and TRBJ2-3; D unresolved. Trimming pared 1 base from V and 5 bases from J, leaving 4 bases between. CDR1 is MNHNS, CDR2 SASEGT, per germline. The CDR3 is 12 residues long. Here the CDR3 DNA reads TGTGCCAGCAGTGAAGTGGTAGATACGCAGTATTTT. It encodes CASSEVVDTQYF.